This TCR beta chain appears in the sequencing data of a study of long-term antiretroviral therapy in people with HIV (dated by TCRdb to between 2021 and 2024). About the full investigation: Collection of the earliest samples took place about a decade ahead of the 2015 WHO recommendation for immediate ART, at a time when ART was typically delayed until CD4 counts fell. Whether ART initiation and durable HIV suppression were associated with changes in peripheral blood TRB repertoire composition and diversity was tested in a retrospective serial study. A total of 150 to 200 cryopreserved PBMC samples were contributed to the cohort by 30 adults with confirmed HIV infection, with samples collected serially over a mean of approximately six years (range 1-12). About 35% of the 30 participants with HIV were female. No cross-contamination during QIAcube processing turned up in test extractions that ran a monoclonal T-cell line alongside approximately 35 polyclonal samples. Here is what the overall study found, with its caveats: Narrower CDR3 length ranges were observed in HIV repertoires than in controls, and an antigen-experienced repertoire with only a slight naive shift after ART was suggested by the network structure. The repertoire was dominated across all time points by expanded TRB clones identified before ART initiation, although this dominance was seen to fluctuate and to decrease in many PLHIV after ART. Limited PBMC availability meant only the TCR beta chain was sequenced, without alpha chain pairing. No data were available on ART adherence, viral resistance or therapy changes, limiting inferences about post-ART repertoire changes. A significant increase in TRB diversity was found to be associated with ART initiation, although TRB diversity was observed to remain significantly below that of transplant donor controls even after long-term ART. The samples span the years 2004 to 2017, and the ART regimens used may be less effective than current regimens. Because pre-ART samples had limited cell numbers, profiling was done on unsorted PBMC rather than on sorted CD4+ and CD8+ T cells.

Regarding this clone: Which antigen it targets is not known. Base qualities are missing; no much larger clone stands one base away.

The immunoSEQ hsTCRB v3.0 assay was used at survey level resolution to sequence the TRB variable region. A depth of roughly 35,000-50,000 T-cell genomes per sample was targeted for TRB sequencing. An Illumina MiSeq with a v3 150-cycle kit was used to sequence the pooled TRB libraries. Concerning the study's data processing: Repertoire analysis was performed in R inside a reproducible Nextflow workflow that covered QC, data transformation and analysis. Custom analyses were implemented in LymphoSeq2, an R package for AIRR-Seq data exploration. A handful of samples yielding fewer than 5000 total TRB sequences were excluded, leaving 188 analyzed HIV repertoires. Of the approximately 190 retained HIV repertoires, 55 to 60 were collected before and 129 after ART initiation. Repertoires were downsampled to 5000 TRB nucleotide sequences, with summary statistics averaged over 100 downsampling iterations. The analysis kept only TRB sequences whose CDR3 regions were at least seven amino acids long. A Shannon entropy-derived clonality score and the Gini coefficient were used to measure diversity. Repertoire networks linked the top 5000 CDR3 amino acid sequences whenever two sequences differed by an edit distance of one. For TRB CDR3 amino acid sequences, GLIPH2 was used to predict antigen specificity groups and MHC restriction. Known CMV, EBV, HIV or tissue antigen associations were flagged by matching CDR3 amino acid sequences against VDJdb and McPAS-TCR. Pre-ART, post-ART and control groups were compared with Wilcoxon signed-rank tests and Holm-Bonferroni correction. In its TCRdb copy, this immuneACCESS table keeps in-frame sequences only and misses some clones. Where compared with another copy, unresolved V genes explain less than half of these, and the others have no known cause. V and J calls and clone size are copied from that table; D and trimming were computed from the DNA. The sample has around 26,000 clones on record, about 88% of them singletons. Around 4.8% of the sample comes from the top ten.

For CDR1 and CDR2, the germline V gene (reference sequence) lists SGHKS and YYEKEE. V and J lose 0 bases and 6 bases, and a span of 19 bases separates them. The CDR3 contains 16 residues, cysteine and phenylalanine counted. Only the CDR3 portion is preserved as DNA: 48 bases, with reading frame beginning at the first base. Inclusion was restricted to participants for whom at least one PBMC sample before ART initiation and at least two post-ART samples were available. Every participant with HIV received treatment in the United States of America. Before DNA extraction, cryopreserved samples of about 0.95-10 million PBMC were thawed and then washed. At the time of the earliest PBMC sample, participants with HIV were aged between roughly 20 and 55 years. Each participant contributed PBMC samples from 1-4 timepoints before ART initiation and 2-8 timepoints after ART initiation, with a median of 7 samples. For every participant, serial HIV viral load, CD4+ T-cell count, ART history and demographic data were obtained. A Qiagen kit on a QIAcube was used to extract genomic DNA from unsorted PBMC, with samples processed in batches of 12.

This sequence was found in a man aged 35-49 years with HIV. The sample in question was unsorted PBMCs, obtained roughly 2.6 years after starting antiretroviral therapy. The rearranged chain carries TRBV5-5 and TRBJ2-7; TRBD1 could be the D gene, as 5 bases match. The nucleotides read TGTGCCAGCAGCTTGGTTTCAGGGCAATACCAGGGCGAGCAGTACTTC. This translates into CASSLVSGQYQGEQYF.